Following are 15 T cell receptor beta chains from one sample sequenced in a study of blood T cell repertoires in COVID-19 (dated by TCRdb to about 2020). Preparation of the library involved the immunoSEQ multiplex PCR assay. Drawn from immuneACCESS, this table holds only the in-frame rearrangements with V and J called that TCRdb kept. Clones are partly lost; checked studies trace under half to an unresolved V gene and leave the rest unexplained. Recorded for this sample are 150,000 to 200,000 clones; more than 80% of them occurred a single time. The ten largest clonotypes hold 9.5% to 13% of the sample. Sequencing used peripheral blood. The source of these receptors is a human donor in a cohort sampled during active COVID-19.

The genes are TRBV6-6 and TRBJ2-7, with D possibly matching TRBD1 (6 bases). Between the trimmed V and J ends, which lost 0 bases and 3 bases, there was a span of 12 bases. This CDR3 has 15 amino acids. Germline lookup yields CDR1 MNHNY and CDR2 SVGAGI (reference sequence). The CDR3: CASSYSMGQIYEQYF. As DNA, the CDR3 is TGTGCCAGCAGTTACTCGATGGGACAAATCTACGAGCAGTACTTC.

The gene calls are TRBV5-1 and TRBJ2-2; 10 bases line up with TRBD1. Unmatched junction bases numbered 8, after V lost 3 bases and J lost 3 bases. The CDR3 is made up of 17 amino acids. Germline CDR1 reads SGHRS; CDR2 reads YFSETQ. CDR3 region: CASSSYAGTGDTGELFF. DNA of the CDR3: TGCGCCAGCAGCTCCTACGCCGGGACAGGGGACACCGGGGAGCTGTTTTTT.

This chain uses TRBV9 with TRBJ2-2; 10 nucleotides line up with TRBD1. This CDR3 spans 16 amino acids. The junction had 6 bases not matched to a gene; V was cut back by 3 bases and J by 4 bases. Germline V gene sequence: CDR1 SGDLS, CDR2 YYNGEE. As DNA, the CDR3 is TGTGCCAGCAGCGGGCGACAGGGGGCGAGCACCGGGGAGCTGTTTTTT. Translated, it gives CASSGRQGASTGELFF.

J is TRBJ1-2 and V is TRBV6-5, with 7 bases aligning to TRBD1. The length of the CDR3 is 14 residues. V was clipped by 6 bases and J by 0 bases; unmatched bases: 4. Germline V gene data show CDR1 as MNHEY and CDR2 as SVGAGI. The CDR3 reads CASRVGGPNYGYTF. CDR3 coding DNA: TGTGCCAGCAGGGTAGGGGGCCCTAACTATGGCTACACCTTC.

The chain uses TRBV30 and TRBJ2-7, with 9 bases identical to TRBD1. CDR3 length equals 14 residues. Germline loops: CDR1 GTSNPN, CDR2 SVGIG (reference sequence). With 6 bases clipped from V and 2 bases from J, the junction kept 8 bases outside the gene matches. CDR3 sequence reads: CACRGGQGTYEQYF. The CDR3 DNA reads TGTGCCTGCCGCGGGGGACAGGGCACCTACGAGCAGTACTTC.

V usage is TRBV19 and J usage is TRBJ2-1; 8 bases are shared with TRBD2. V shed 5 bases and J 10 bases; nucleotides not matched to a gene: 1. CDR3 length equals 11 residues. The germline V gene encodes CDR1 LNHDA and CDR2 SQIVND (reference sequence). CDR3 sequence (DNA): TGTGCCAGTAGTGTAGCGGGAGAGCAGTTCTTC. Translated: CASSVAGEQFF.

The rearrangement links TRBV28 to TRBJ2-7; 7 nucleotides match TRBD1. The trim removed 10 bases at V and 4 bases at J, leaving 7 bases unmatched. Germline CDR1 MDHEN, CDR2 SYDVKM. The CDR3 loop spans 12 amino acids. The CDR3 nucleotides are TGTGCCACCGGGACAGAAGTATACGAGCAGTACTTC. This codes for CATGTEVYEQYF.

The chain carries TRBV6-5 and TRBJ2-5, with 9 bases identical to TRBD1. The CDR3 spans 10 residues. V dropped 6 bases and J dropped 12; count of bases not matched to a gene: 2. From germline, CDR1 is MNHEY and CDR2 SVGAGI. As DNA, the CDR3 is TGTGCCAGCAGGCGGGACAGGGAGTACTTC. It encodes CASRRDREYF.

The chain recombines TRBV19 with TRBJ2-1, with a weak D call TRBD2 (6 bases). This CDR3 is 14 amino acids long. The V gene's germline CDR1 is LNHDA and CDR2 SQIVND (reference sequence). V gave up 4 bases and J gave up 5 bases, with 12 bases separating them. DNA of the CDR3: TGTGCCAGTAGTAGGGGACTGGGGGACAATGAGCAGTTCTTC. It yields the protein CASSRGLGDNEQFF.

The V gene is TRBV10-3, the J gene TRBJ2-1; D is undetermined. CDR3 length equals 13 residues. CDR1 and CDR2 from the germline V gene are ENHRY and SYGVKD. The ends were cut back, 3 bases at V and 4 bases at J, with 7 bases in the middle. CDR3 nucleotide sequence: TGTGCCATCAGTGAAGCCGTTTACAATGAGCAGTTCTTC. Translation gives CAISEAVYNEQFF.

In this sample, this clone turned up once. V gene TRBV27 combines with J gene TRBJ2-5, with D maybe TRBD2 (7 bases). The CDR3 loop spans 15 amino acids. Trimming left V 8 bases short and J 5 bases short, with 21 bases between. Germline assignment: CDR1 MNHEY and CDR2 SMNVEV (reference sequence). CDR3 sequence reads: CASQISRGGRETQYF. CDR3 sequence (DNA): TGTGCCAGCCAAATCAGTAGGGGGGGCCGGGAGACCCAGTACTTC.

The rearrangement joins TRBV28 to TRBJ2-1; 7 bases agree with TRBD2. The germline CDR1 and CDR2 sequences are MDHEN and SYDVKM. The CDR3 totals 12 residues. CDR3 nucleotides: TGTGCGGGGGGGTCCACCTACAATGAGCAGTTCTTC. This codes for CAGGSTYNEQFF. The full variable domain, in which reference TRBV28 and TRBJ2-1 provide the parts outside the CDR3, is DVKVTQSSRYLVKRTGEKVFLECVQDMDHENMFWYRQDPGLGLRLIYFSYDVKMKEKGDIPEGYSVSREKKERFSLILESASTNQTSMYLCAGGSTYNEQFFGPGTRLTVL.

The chain uses TRBV28 and TRBJ1-1, with D unclear. CDR1 is MDHEN, CDR2 SYDVKM, per germline. Trimming removed 1 base from V and 1 base from J, with 7 bases in between. CDR3 length: 14 residues. The CDR3 is CASSLSGSNTEAFF. CDR3 sequence (DNA): TGTGCCAGCAGTTTATCGGGATCGAACACTGAAGCTTTCTTT.

This chain joins TRBV7-2 and TRBJ1-5, with TRBD1 matching 7 bases. J was trimmed by 3 bases and V by 3 bases; bases with no gene match: 5. The CDR3 runs to 15 residues. Germline-derived CDR1 and CDR2 are SGHTA and FQGNSA. The chain's CDR3 is CASSLAGTANQPQHF. The CDR3 DNA reads as TGTGCCAGCAGCTTGGCCGGGACAGCCAATCAGCCCCAGCATTTT. The full variable domain, its missing parts supplied by reference TRBV7-2 and TRBJ1-5, is GAGVSQSPSNKVTEKGKDVELRCDPISGHTALYWYRQSLGQGLEFLIYFQGNSAPDKSGLPSDRFSAERTGGSVSTLTIQRTQQEDSAVYLCASSLAGTANQPQHFGDGTRLSIL.

This chain connects TRBV11-2 to TRBJ2-1, with D perhaps matching TRBD2 (7 bases). Trimming pared 2 bases from V and 5 bases from J, leaving 13 bases between. CDR1 SGHAT and CDR2 FQNNGV come from the germline V gene. The CDR3 has 15 residues. The CDR3: CASSLLAGADNEQFF. CDR3 nucleotide sequence: TGTGCCAGCAGCTTATTGGCGGGGGCGGACAATGAGCAGTTCTTC. The whole variable domain, remainder taken from reference TRBV11-2 and TRBJ2-1, is EAGVAQSPRYKIIEKRQSVAFWCNPISGHATLYWYQQILGQGPKLLIQFQNNGVVDDSQLPKDRFSAERLKGVDSTLKIQPAKLEDSAVYLCASSLLAGADNEQFFGPGTRLTVL.